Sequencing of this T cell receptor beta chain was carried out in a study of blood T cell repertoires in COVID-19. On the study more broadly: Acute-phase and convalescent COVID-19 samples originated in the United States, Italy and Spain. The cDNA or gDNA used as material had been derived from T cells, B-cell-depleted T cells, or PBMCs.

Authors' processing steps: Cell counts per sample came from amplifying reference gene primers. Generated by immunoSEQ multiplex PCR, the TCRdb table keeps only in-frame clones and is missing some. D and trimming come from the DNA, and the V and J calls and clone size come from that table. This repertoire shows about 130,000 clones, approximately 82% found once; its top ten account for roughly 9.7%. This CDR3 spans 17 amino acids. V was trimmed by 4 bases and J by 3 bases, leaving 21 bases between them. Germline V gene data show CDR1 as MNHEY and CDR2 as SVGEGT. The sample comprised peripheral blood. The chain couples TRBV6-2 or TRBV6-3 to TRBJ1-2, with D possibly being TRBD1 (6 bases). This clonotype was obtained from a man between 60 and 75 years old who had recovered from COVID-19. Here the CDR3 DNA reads TGTGCCAGCAGTTCCCCCTCATTAAGGACAGACTACTATGGCTACACCTTC. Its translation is CASSSPSLRTDYYGYTF.